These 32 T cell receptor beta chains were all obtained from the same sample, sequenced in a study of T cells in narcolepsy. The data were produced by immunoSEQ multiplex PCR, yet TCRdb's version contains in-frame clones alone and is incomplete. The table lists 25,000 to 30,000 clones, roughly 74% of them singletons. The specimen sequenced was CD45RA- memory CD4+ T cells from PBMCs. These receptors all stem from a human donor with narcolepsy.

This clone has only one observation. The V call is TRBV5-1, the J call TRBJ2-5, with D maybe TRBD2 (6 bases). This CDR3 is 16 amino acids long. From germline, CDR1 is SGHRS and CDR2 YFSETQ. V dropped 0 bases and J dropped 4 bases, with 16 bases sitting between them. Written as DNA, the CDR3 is TGCGCCAGCAGCTTGGCTGGGGGGTCGCAAGGAGAGACCCAGTACTTC. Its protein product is CASSLAGGSQGETQYF.

The CDR3 region has the DNA TGTGCCTGGAGTGAAATGATCACTGAAGCTTTCTTT. Its protein is CAWSEMITEAFF. The chain employs TRBV30 and TRBJ1-1; D is undetermined. Trimming pared 1 base from V and 4 bases from J, leaving 7 bases between. The CDR3 is made up of 12 amino acids. The germline V gene encodes CDR1 GTSNPN and CDR2 SVGIG (reference sequence).

The chain's CDR3 is CASGYYTDTQYF. The CDR3 nucleotides are TGTGCTAGCGGATATTACACAGATACGCAGTATTTT. The chain links TRBV9 to TRBJ2-3; TRBD2 is a possible D gene (6 bases). CDR1 and CDR2 from the germline V gene are SGDLS and YYNGEE. The length of the CDR3 is 12 residues.

The CDR3 nucleotides are TGTGCCAGCTCAGGGGGAGTTGAAGCTAACTATGGCTACACCTTC. This codes for CASSGGVEANYGYTF. This chain uses TRBV18 with TRBJ1-2; D possibly corresponds to TRBD1 (5 bases). Germline CDR1 is KGHSH and CDR2 is LQKENI. With 5 bases removed from V and 0 bases from J, the gap between germline ends came to 13 bases. CDR3 size: 15 residues.

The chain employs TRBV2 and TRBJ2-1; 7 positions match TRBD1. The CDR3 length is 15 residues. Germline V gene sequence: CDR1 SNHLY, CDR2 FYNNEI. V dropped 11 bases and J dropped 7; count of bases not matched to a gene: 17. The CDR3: CAGNRQGIKGNEQFF. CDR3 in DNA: TGTGCCGGCAATAGACAGGGTATTAAGGGAAATGAGCAGTTCTTC.

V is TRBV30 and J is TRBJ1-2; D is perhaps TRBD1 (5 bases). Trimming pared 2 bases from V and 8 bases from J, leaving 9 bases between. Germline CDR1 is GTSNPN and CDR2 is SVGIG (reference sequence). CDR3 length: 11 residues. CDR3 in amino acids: CAWSQGPGYTF. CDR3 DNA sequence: TGTGCCTGGAGTCAGGGACCCGGCTACACCTTC.

The DNA for the CDR3 is TGTGCCAGCAGTACGGGGGCCTTACGTCCCTACGAGCAGTACTTC. It codes for CASSTGALRPYEQYF. The J gene is TRBJ2-7, the V gene TRBV27; D possibly uses TRBD1 or TRBD2 (6 bases each). Germline V gene data show CDR1 as MNHEY and CDR2 as SMNVEV (reference sequence). The ends were cut back, 5 bases at V and 2 bases at J, with 16 bases in the middle. The CDR3 runs to 15 residues.

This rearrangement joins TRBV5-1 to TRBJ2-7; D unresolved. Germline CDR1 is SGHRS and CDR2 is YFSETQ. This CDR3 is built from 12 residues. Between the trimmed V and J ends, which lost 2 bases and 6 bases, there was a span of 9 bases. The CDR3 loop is CASSLTTLEQYF. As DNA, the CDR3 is TGCGCCAGCAGCTTAACCACCCTCGAGCAGTACTTC.

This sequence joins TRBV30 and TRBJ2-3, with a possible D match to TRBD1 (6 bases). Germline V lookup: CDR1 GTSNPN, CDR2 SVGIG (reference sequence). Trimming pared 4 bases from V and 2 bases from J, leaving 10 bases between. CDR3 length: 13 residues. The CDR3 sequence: CAWKPGATDTQYF. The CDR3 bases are TGTGCCTGGAAACCAGGGGCCACAGATACGCAGTATTTT.

The CDR3 nucleotides read TGTGCCACCCTCCCCGCGTGGGCGAGTTCTCATGACGGTCAGGCTGAAGCTTTCTTT. Its translation: CATLPAWASSHDGQAEAFF. The chain is built from TRBV10-3 and TRBJ1-1; no reliable D call. V dropped 10 bases and J dropped 6 bases, with 36 bases sitting between them. Germline values: CDR1 ENHRY, CDR2 SYGVKD. The CDR3 is made up of 19 amino acids.

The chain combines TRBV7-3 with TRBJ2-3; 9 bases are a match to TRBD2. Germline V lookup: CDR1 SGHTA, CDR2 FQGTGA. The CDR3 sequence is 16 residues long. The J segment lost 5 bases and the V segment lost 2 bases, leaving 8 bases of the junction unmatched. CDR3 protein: CASSLPRSGGLDTQYF. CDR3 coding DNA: TGTGCCAGCAGCTTACCCCGTAGCGGGGGTTTAGATACGCAGTATTTT.

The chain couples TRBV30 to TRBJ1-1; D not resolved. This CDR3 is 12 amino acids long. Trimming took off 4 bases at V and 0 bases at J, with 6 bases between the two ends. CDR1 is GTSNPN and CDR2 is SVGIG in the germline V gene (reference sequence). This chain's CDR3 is CAWKRVNTEAFF. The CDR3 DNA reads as TGTGCCTGGAAAAGGGTGAACACTGAAGCTTTCTTT.

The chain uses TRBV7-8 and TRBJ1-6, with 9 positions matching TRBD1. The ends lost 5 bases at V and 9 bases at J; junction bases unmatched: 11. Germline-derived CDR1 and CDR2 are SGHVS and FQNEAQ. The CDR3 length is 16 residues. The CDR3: CASSPPQQGAGSPLHF. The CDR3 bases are TGTGCCAGCAGCCCCCCCCAACAGGGGGCTGGTTCACCCCTCCACTTT.

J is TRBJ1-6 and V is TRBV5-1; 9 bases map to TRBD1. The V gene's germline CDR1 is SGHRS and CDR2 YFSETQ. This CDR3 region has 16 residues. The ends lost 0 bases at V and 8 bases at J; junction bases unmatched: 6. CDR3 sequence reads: CASSLVGTGIYSPLHF. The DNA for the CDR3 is TGCGCCAGCAGCTTGGTGGGGACAGGGATTTATTCACCCCTCCACTTT. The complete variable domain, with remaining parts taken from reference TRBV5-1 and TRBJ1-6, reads KAGVTQTPRYLIKTRGQQVTLSCSPISGHRSVSWYQQTPGQGLQFLFEYFSETQRNKGNFPGRFSGRQFSNSRSEMNVSTLELGDSALYLCASSLVGTGIYSPLHFGNGTRLTVT.

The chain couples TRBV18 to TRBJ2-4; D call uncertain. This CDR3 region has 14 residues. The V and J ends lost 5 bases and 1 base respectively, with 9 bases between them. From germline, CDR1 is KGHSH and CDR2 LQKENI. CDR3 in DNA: TGTGCCAGCTCAAGAGAACAGGCCAAAAACATTCAGTACTTC. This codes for CASSREQAKNIQYF.

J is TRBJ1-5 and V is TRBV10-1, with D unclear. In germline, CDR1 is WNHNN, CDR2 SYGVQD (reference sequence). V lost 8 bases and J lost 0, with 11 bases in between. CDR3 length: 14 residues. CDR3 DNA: TGCGCCAGCGGTCCCGGTAATAGCAATCAGCCCCAGCATTTT. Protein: CASGPGNSNQPQHF.

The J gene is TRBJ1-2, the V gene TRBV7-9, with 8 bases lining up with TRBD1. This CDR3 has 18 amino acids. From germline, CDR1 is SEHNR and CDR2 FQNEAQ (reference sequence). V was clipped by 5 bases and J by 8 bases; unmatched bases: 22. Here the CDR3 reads CASSPKDRRTGSFYGYTF. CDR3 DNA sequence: TGTGCCAGCAGCCCGAAAGACCGAAGGACAGGGTCTTTCTACGGCTACACCTTC.

In DNA, the CDR3 is TGTGCCAGCAGCTTAAGTCAGCTAATCGGGGGCGCCTACGAGCAGTACTTC. This translates into CASSLSQLIGGAYEQYF. The V call is TRBV11-2, the J call TRBJ2-7; D could derive from TRBD1 or TRBD2 (6 bases each). Per germline, CDR1 SGHAT and CDR2 FQNNGV. This CDR3 has 17 residues. Trimming took off 2 bases at V and 2 bases at J, with 19 bases between the two ends.

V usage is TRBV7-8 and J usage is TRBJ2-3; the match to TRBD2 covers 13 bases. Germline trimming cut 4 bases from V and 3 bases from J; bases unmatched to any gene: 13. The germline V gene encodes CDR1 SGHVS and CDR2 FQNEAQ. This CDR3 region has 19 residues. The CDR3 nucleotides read TGTGCCAGCAGCTCCCTTGGACTAGCGGGGGTTGGTTTTACAGATACGCAGTATTTT. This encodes CASSSLGLAGVGFTDTQYF.

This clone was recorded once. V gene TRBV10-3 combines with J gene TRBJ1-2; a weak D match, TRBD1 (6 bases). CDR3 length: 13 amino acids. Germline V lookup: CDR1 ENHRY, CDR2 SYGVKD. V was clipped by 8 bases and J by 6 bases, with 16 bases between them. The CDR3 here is CAIRVSAGDGYTF. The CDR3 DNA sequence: TGTGCCATCCGGGTGTCAGCAGGGGATGGCTACACCTTC.

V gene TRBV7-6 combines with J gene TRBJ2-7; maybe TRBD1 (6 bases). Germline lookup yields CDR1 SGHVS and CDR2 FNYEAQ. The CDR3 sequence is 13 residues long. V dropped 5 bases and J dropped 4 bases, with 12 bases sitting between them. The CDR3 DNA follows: TGTGCCAGCAGCCAAAATACAGGGTACGAGCAGTACTTC. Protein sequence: CASSQNTGYEQYF.

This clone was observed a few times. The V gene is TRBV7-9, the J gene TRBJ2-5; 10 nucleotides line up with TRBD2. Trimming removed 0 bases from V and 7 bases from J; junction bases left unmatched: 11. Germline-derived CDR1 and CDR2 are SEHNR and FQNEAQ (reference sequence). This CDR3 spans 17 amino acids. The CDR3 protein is CASSLAASGGPHRTQYF. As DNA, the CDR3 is TGTGCCAGCAGCTTAGCGGCTAGCGGGGGTCCCCATCGGACCCAGTACTTC.

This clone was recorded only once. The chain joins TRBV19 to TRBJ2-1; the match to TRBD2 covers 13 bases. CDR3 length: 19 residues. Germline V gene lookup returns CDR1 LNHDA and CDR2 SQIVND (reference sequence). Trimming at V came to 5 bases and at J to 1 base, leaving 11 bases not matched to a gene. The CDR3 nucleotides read TGTGCCAGTAGTCGGGCCGGGACTAGCGGGGTTGCTTCCTACAATGAGCAGTTCTTC. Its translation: CASSRAGTSGVASYNEQFF.

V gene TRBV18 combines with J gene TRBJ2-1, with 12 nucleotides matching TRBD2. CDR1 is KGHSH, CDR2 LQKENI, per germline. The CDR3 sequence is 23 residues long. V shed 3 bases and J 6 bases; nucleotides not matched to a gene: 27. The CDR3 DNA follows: TGTGCCAGCTCACCCGTTTCCCCTAGCGGGGGGGGTAAAACCCGGGTAACGGGCAATGAGCAGTTCTTC. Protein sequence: CASSPVSPSGGGKTRVTGNEQFF.

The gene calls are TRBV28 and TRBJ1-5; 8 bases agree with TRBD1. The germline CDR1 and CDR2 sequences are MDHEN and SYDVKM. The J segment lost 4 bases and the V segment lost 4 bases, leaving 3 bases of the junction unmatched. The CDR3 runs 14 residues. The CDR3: CASSWGQANQPQHF. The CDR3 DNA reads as TGTGCCAGCAGTTGGGGACAGGCTAATCAGCCCCAGCATTTT.

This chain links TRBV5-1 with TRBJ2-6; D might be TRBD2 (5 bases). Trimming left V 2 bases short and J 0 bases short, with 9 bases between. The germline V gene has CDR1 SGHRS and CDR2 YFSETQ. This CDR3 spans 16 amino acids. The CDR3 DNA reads TGCGCCAGCAGCTTCGAGGGCAGCTCTGGGGCCAACGTCCTGACTTTC. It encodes CASSFEGSSGANVLTF.

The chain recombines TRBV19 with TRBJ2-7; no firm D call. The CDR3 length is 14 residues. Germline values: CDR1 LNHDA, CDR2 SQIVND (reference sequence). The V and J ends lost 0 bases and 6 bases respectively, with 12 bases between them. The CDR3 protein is CASSIDPTRSEQYF. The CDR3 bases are TGTGCCAGTAGTATAGATCCGACAAGGAGCGAGCAGTACTTC.

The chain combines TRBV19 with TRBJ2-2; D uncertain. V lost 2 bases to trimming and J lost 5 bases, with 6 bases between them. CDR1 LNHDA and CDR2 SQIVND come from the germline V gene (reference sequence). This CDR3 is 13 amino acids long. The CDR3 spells CASSIRRTGELFF. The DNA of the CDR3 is TGTGCCAGTAGTATAAGGAGAACCGGGGAGCTGTTTTTT.

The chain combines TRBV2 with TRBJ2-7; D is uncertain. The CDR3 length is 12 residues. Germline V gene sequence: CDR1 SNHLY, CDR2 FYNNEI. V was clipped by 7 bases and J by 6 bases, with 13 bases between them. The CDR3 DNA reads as TGTGCCAGCAAACCCCGGTCTCGCGAGCAGTACTTC. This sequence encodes CASKPRSREQYF. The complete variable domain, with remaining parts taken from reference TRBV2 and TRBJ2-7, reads EPEVTQTPSHQVTQMGQEVILRCVPISNHLYFYWYRQILGQKVEFLVSFYNNEISEKSEIFDDQFSVERPDGSNFTLKIRSTKLEDSAMYFCASKPRSREQYFGPGTRLTVT.

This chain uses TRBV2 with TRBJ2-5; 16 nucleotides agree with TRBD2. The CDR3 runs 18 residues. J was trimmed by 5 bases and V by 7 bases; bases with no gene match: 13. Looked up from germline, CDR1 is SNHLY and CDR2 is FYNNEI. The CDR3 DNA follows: TGTGCCAGCAATCCTGCCGGGACTAGCGGGGGGGCCAGGGAGACCCAGTACTTC. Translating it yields CASNPAGTSGGARETQYF.

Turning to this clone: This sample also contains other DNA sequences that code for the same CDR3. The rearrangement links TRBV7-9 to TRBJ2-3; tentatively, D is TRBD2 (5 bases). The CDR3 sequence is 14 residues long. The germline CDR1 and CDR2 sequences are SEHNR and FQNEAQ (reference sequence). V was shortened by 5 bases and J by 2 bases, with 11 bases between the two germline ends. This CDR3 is CASSASGNTDTQYF. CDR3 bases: TGTGCCAGCAGCGCGAGCGGAAACACAGATACGCAGTATTTT.

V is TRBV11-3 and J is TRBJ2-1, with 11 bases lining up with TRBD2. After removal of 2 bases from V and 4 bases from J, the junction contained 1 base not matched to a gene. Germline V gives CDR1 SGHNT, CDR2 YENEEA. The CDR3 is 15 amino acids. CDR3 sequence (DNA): TGTGCCAGCAGCTTAAGACTAGCGGGGTACAATGAGCAGTTCTTC. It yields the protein CASSLRLAGYNEQFF.